A selection of T cell receptor beta chains follows, all from one sample in a study of post-analysis software for immune sequencing data. TCRdb re-derived calls from the PCR reads in MiXCR, one entry per CDR3 protein. The sample yields about 820,000 distinct CDR3 sequences, 53% seen once. Sequenced input: blood. These receptors were obtained from a girl aged 5-17 years with multiple sclerosis. The CDR3 runs from the conserved cysteine through the conserved F or W. D genes are given only for firm matches. Only some rows state a clone size, as once, few, many or a class for expanded clones.

d_gene,abundance,j_gene,v_gene,len,CDR3aa,CDR3nt
.,many,TRBJ2-5,TRBV2,13,CASSEREVETQYF,TGTGCCAGCAGTGAACGAGAGGTTGAGACCCAGTACTTC
TRBD2,.,TRBJ2-3,TRBV18,17,CASSSRLAGGLTDTQYF,TGTGCCAGCTCATCTCGACTAGCGGGAGGTTTGACGGATACGCAGTATTTT
.,.,TRBJ2-1,TRBV20-1,12,CSARENEGEQFF,TGCAGTGCTAGAGAAAACGAAGGTGAGCAGTTCTTC
TRBD2,.,TRBJ2-7,TRBV6-5,15,CASSGGLATSYEQYF,TGTGCCAGCAGTGGGGGACTAGCCACGTCCTACGAGCAGTACTTC
.,.,TRBJ2-5,TRBV18,14,CASSQSGPKETQYF,TGTGCCAGCTCACAGTCCGGCCCAAAAGAGACCCAGTACTTC
.,.,TRBJ2-3,TRBV4-1,15,CASSQDGMTTDTQYF,TGCGCCAGCAGCCAAGATGGGATGACAACAGATACGCAGTATTTT
.,.,TRBJ2-1,TRBV14,15,CASSPRTRTYNEQFF,TGTGCCAGCAGCCCCCGGACCAGAACCTACAATGAGCAGTTCTTC
.,few,TRBJ2-1,TRBV20-1,15,CSARVSPSSYNEQFF,TGCAGTGCTAGAGTATCCCCGAGCTCCTACAATGAGCAGTTCTTC
.,.,TRBJ2-6,TRBV20-1,12,CSARTPSNVLTF,TGCAGTGCTAGGACCCCATCCAACGTCCTGACTTTC
TRBD2,few,TRBJ2-7,TRBV6-5,15,CASKQLAGGPTEQYF,TGTGCCAGCAAACAACTAGCGGGAGGGCCAACCGAGCAGTACTTC
.,.,TRBJ2-5,TRBV6-6,15,CASSSTRGPPATQYF,TGTGCCAGCAGTTCCACGCGTGGACCCCCGGCGACCCAGTACTTC
.,few,TRBJ2-5,TRBV15,16,CATSRVIRVEQETQYF,TGTGCCACCAGCAGAGTCATCAGGGTCGAGCAAGAGACCCAGTACTTC
.,few,TRBJ2-4,TRBV29-1,12,CSVSDRKNIQYF,TGCAGCGTTTCAGACCGCAAAAACATTCAGTACTTC
TRBD1,.,TRBJ1-4,TRBV7-9,16,CASSRWTGGGVEKLFF,TGTGCCAGCAGCCGCTGGACAGGGGGTGGCGTTGAAAAACTGTTTTTT
.,.,TRBJ2-7,TRBV29-1,13,CSVPRGSSYEQYF,TGCAGCGTCCCCAGGGGTTCCTCCTACGAGCAGTACTTC
TRBD2,.,TRBJ2-3,TRBV7-9,15,CASTELAGGPDTQYF,TGTGCCAGCACCGAACTAGCGGGGGGGCCCGATACGCAGTATTTT
.,.,TRBJ1-2,TRBV29-1,10,CSLGGDGYTF,TGCAGCCTGGGAGGAGATGGCTACACCTTC
.,.,TRBJ2-7,TRBV10-3,15,CAISGPGTNSYEQYF,TGTGCCATCAGTGGGCCCGGGACCAACTCCTACGAGCAGTACTTC
.,few,TRBJ1-2,TRBV5-1,15,CASSPNNGQNYGYTF,TGCGCCAGCAGCCCCAATAACGGACAGAACTATGGCTACACCTTC
.,.,TRBJ1-6,TRBV7-9,17,CASSLSGGGVYNSPLHF,TGTGCCAGCAGCTTGTCAGGCGGAGGGGTCTATAATTCACCCCTCCACTTT
.,once,TRBJ2-4,TRBV2,14,CASRDTRAKNIQYF,TGTGCCAGCAGGGACACTAGGGCCAAAAACATTCAGTACTTC
.,few,TRBJ2-1,TRBV12-3/TRBV12-4,15,CASRPTVHSYNEQFF,TGTGCCAGCAGACCGACAGTCCACTCCTACAATGAGCAGTTCTTC
.,few,TRBJ2-1,TRBV7-3,15,CASSFTGTEYNEQFF,TGTGCCAGCAGCTTCACCGGGACGGAATACAATGAGCAGTTCTTC
.,.,TRBJ1-2,TRBV25-1,14,CASGEPGRGYGYTF,TGTGCCAGCGGGGAGCCGGGTCGGGGCTATGGCTACACCTTC
.,.,TRBJ2-5,TRBV2,15,CASSDSLGHQETQYF,TGTGCCAGCTCGGACAGCCTCGGGCACCAAGAGACCCAGTACTTC
.,.,TRBJ2-5,TRBV9,13,CASSSGMQGTQYF,TGTGCCAGCAGCTCCGGGATGCAGGGGACCCAGTACTTC
TRBD1,.,TRBJ2-7,TRBV20-1,14,CSAKRTGSGNEQYF,TGCAGTGCTAAAAGGACAGGGTCTGGGAACGAGCAGTACTTC
.,.,TRBJ2-6,TRBV3-1,18,CASSQVGPGSSGANVLTF,TGTGCCAGCAGCCAAGTTGGGCCAGGGTCCTCTGGGGCCAACGTCCTGACTTTC
.,.,TRBJ2-4,TRBV18,15,CASSRIRDGSNIQYF,TGTGCCAGCTCACGTATTCGGGACGGTAGTAACATTCAGTACTTC
.,.,TRBJ2-1,TRBV3-1,13,CASRKSGGSEQFF,TGTGCCAGCAGAAAGTCCGGGGGCAGTGAGCAGTTCTTC
.,few,TRBJ2-5,TRBV29-1,14,CSARGQKYQETQYF,TGCAGCGCAAGAGGGCAGAAGTACCAAGAGACCCAGTACTTC
TRBD2,.,TRBJ2-7,TRBV5-1,15,CASSSGGGARYEQYF,TGCGCCAGCAGCTCTGGCGGGGGGGCCAGGTACGAGCAGTACTTC
.,.,TRBJ2-7,TRBV5-1,12,CASSLGHSEQYF,TGCGCCAGCAGCTTGGGACACTCCGAGCAGTACTTC
.,.,TRBJ2-1,TRBV13,11,CASSSMYEQFF,TGTGCCAGCAGCTCAATGTATGAGCAGTTCTTC
.,.,TRBJ2-3,TRBV28,13,CASSTESTDTQYF,TGTGCCAGCAGTACGGAAAGCACAGATACGCAGTATTTT
.,.,TRBJ2-3,TRBV24-1,13,CATSDSGIGGQYF,TGTGCCACCAGTGATTCAGGGATCGGTGGACAGTATTTT
TRBD1,.,TRBJ2-1,TRBV7-9,17,CASSLGPSGTGLGEQFF,TGTGCCAGCAGCTTAGGACCCTCCGGGACAGGGCTGGGTGAGCAGTTCTTC
.,few,TRBJ2-3,TRBV20-1,13,CSARSVYLDTQYF,TGCAGTGCTAGATCAGTTTATCTAGATACGCAGTATTTT
.,few,TRBJ2-7,TRBV15,15,CATSRDTGGGDEQYF,TGTGCCACCAGCAGAGACACAGGCGGTGGAGACGAGCAGTACTTC
.,.,TRBJ1-5,TRBV15,17,CATSRDGGLSVGQPQHF,TGTGCCACCAGCAGAGATGGGGGCCTCAGCGTTGGGCAGCCCCAGCATTTT
.,.,TRBJ2-2,TRBV3-1,15,CASSQVQGNTGELFF,TGTGCCAGCAGCCAAGTTCAGGGAAACACCGGGGAGCTGTTTTTT
TRBD1,.,TRBJ2-3,TRBV27,14,CASSLNLRGDTQYF,TGTGCCAGCAGTTTGAATCTCAGGGGGGATACGCAGTATTTT
.,.,TRBJ2-5,TRBV12-3/TRBV12-4,14,CASRPTNIQETQYF,TGTGCCAGCAGACCGACTAACATCCAAGAGACCCAGTACTTC
.,once,TRBJ2-7,TRBV29-1,11,CSVLGVHEQYF,TGCAGCGTCTTAGGGGTCCACGAGCAGTACTTC
.,.,TRBJ2-3,TRBV7-9,11,CASSLGSTQYF,TGTGCCAGCAGTCTTGGGTCCACGCAGTATTTT
.,few,TRBJ2-7,TRBV20-1,13,CSARRGPVYEQYF,TGCAGTGCGCGACGGGGACCGGTCTACGAGCAGTACTTC
.,.,TRBJ1-6,TRBV20-1,14,CSARGDKKESPLHF,TGCAGTGCTAGAGGGGACAAGAAAGAGTCACCCCTCCACTTT
.,.,TRBJ1-2,TRBV15,13,CATSRMGVGGYTF,TGTGCCACCAGCCGGATGGGGGTAGGCGGCTACACCTTC